The clone carrying this T cell receptor beta chain has only a few counts. Its antigen is still unknown. These data originate in a study of T cell responses to AZD1222 COVID-19 vaccine. TCRdb's table, derived via immunoSEQ multiplex PCR, lists solely in-frame clones and lacks some. The table lists 150,000 or so clones, 91% of them singletons. The germline gives CDR1 MDHEN, CDR2 SYDVKM. The CDR3 covers 15 residues. Losses at the gene ends were 9 bases for V and 5 bases for J; bases not matched to a gene: 14. Study-level findings and limits: Receipt of two AZD1222 doses was followed by a rise in Spike-specific TCR breadth and depth. Only a handful of individuals given AZD1222 were seropositive at baseline. Spike-wide vaccine-associated CD4 TCRs dominated at 160-218 and 743-854.

This receptor was identified in an adult in good health. The chain joins TRBV28 to TRBJ2-5, with TRBD2 matching over 8 bases. The source material was peripheral blood, sampled on day 0 of AZD1222 vaccination. The CDR3 spells CASTIPGLGIETQYF. The DNA for the CDR3 is TGTGCCAGTACCATACCGGGACTAGGGATCGAGACCCAGTACTTC.